This T cell receptor (beta chain) emerged from a study of blood T cell repertoires in COVID-19. Across the study: PBMCs, B-cell-depleted T cells, or T cells provided the cDNA or gDNA that made up the material.

Study processing details: Cell counts per sample came from amplifying reference gene primers. The protocol was immunoSEQ multiplex PCR, while the TCRdb copy is restricted to in-frame clones and leaves out a portion. D and trimming come from the DNA, and the V and J calls and clone size come from that table. The sample includes about 230,000 clones, around 83% of them seen just once. The material sequenced was peripheral blood. This clonotype originated in a woman aged 45-60 years with acute or convalescent COVID-19.

CDR3 DNA: TGTGCCAGTAGAAAAGGACAGGGCTCGTGGGGGCCCCAGCATTTT. Amino acid sequence: CASRKGQGSWGPQHF. This sequence joins TRBV19 and TRBJ1-5; 8 bases line up with TRBD1. CDR3 length equals 15 residues. Germline assignment: CDR1 LNHDA and CDR2 SQIVND (reference sequence). J was trimmed by 9 bases and V by 6 bases; bases with no gene match: 13.